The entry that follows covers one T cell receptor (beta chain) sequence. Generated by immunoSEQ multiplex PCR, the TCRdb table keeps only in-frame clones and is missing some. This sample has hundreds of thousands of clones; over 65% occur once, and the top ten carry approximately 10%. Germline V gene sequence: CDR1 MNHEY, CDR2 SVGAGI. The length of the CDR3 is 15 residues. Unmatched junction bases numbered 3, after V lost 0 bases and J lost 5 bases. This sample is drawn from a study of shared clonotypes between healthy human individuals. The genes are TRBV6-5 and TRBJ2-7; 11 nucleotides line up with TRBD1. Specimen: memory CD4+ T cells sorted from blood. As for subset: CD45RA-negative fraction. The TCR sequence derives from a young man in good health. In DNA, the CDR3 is TGTGCCAGCAGTTACTCTCCGGGACAGGGGGACGAGCAGTACTTC. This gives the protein CASSYSPGQGDEQYF.